This T cell receptor beta chain appears in the sequencing data of a study of blood T cell repertoires in COVID-19. Grouping used clinical history reported by participants in a survey and questionnaire. Germline lookup yields CDR1 LNHNV and CDR2 YYDKDF (reference sequence). Between the trimmed V and J ends, which lost 5 bases and 5 bases, there was a span of 15 bases. This CDR3 has 14 amino acids. Generated by immunoSEQ multiplex PCR, the TCRdb table keeps only in-frame clones and is missing some. The data contain 350,000 to 450,000 clones, approximately 92% of them singletons. J is TRBJ1-2 and V is TRBV15; D may be TRBD1 (5 bases). The sequenced material came from PBMCs or T cells enriched from blood (not recorded which). The sequence was collected from a man aged 25-45 years who had recovered from COVID-19. CDR3 nucleotides: TGTGCCACCAGCGAAAGACAGTGGAGTTATGGCTACACCTTC. As protein: CATSERQWSYGYTF.